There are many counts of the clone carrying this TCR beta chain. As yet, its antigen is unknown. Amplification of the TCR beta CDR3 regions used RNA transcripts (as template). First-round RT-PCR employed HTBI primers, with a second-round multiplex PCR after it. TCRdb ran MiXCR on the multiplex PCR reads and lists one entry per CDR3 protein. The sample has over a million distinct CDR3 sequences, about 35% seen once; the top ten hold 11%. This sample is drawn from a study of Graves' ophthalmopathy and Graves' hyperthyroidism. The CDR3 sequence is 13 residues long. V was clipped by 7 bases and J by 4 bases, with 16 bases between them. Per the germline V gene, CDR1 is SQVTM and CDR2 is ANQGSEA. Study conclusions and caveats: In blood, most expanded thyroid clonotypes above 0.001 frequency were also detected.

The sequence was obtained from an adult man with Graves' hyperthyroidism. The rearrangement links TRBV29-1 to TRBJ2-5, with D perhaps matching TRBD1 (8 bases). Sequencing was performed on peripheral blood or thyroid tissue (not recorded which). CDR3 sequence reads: CSGRQGRGETQYF. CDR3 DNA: TGCAGCGGCCGACAGGGGAGGGGAGAGACCCAGTACTTC.